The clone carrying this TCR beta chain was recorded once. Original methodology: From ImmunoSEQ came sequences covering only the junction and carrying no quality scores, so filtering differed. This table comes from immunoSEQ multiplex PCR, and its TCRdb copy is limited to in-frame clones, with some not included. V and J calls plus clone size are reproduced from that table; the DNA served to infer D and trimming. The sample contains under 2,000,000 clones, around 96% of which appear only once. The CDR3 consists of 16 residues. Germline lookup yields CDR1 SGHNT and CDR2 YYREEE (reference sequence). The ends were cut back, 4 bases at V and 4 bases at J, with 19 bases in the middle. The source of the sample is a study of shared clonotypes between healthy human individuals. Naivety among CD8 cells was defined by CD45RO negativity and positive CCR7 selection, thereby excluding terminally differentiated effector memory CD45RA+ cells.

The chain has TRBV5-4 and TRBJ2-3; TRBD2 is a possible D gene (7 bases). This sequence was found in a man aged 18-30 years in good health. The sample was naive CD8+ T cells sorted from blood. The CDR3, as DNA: TGTGCCAGCAGCCTCTGGGGGGCTAGCGGTCCAGATACGCAGTATTTT. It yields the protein CASSLWGASGPDTQYF.